The count of the clone carrying this T cell receptor (beta chain) is one. Its target is unknown. This CDR3 spans 15 amino acids. V was clipped by 3 bases and J by 7 bases, with 15 bases between them. Germline lookup yields CDR1 MNHEY and CDR2 SVGAGI. This sample is part of a study of T cell responses to AZD1222 COVID-19 vaccine. General study points: Just a handful of AZD1222 recipients tested seropositive at baseline. Breadth and depth of Spike-specific TCRs rose after two AZD1222 doses.

Here immunoSEQ multiplex PCR was the method, and the copy in TCRdb shows in-frame clones only, minus some. Among some 130,000 clones, approximately 91% were seen once, and the ten largest hold 1.5% to 2%. The chain combines TRBV6-5 with TRBJ1-4, with D possibly TRBD1 on 6 matching bases. Specimen: peripheral blood, collected on day 0 of AZD1222 vaccination. The clonotype originates from an adult in good health. Here the CDR3 reads CASSYSGHSSEKLFF. The CDR3, as DNA: TGTGCCAGCAGTTATTCGGGACACTCGAGTGAAAAACTGTTTTTT.